This paragraph reports one T cell receptor (beta chain). RNA extraction and reverse transcription yielded cDNA as sequencing template. Using immunoSEQ multiplex PCR, the repertoire was profiled, and TCRdb retains in-frame clones only, with some absent. The table shows under 200,000 clones, with 50% to 70% occurring only once. The treatment is: oral pan-JAK inhibitor, 5-10 mg twice daily. Germline V lookup: CDR1 LNHDA, CDR2 SQIVND (reference sequence). The CDR3 loop spans 13 amino acids. V trimming: 6 bases; J trimming: 11 bases; junction bases outside the gene matches: 9. This sample is drawn from a study of CD8+ T cells in alopecia areata. The overall study: Those patients who were treated received oral tofacitinib, which was given at 5 to 10 mg twice daily for moderate-to-severe alopecia areata.

The sample consisted of CD4+ T cells sorted from blood, taken at week 4, from a patient treated with tofacitinib. The receptor comes from a human donor with alopecia areata. The chain has TRBV19 and TRBJ1-4; 7 bases fit TRBD1. CDR3 coding DNA: TGTGCCAGTAGGTTTGATCCGGGACAGAAACTGTTTTTT. Its protein product is CASRFDPGQKLFF.